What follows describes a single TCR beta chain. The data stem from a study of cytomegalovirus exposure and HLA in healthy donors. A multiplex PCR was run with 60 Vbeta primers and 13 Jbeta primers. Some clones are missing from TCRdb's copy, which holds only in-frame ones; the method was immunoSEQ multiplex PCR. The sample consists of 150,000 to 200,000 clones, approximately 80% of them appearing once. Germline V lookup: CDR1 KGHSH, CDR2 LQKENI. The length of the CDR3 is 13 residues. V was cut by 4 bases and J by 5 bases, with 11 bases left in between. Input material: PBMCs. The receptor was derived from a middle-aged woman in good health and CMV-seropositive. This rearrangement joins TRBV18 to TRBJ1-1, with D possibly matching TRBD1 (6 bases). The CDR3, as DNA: TGTGCCAGCTCACGGGAGGGGGATACTGAAGCTTTCTTT. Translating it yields CASSREGDTEAFF. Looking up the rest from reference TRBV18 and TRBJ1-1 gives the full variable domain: NAGVMQNPRHLVRRRGQEARLRCSPMKGHSHVYWYRQLPEEGLKFMVYLQKENIIDESGMPKERFSAEFPKEGPSILRIQQVVRGDSAAYFCASSREGDTEAFFGQGTRLTVV.